This TCR beta chain originates from a study of breast tumors, draining lymph nodes, adjacent tissues. Study results and caveats: Most tumor T cells seemingly derive from lymph node, then expand in tumor.

As concerns this clonotype: Its antigen is not identified. A much larger clone is a single base away; this may be a read error.

MiXCR, applied by TCRdb to the multiplex PCR reads, yields one record per CDR3 protein. In the table there are about 230,000 distinct CDR3 sequences, roughly 32% of which are singletons. The germline V gene encodes CDR1 MDHEN and CDR2 SYDVKM. The CDR3 is 15 amino acids. Breast cancer patients provided tissue from their axillary draining lymph nodes. The chain is built from TRBV28 and TRBJ1-2, with D perhaps TRBD1 (6 bases). The clonotype was recovered from a female donor with breast cancer. Some clones in this sample may be carry-over from other donors' samples. Sequenced sample: axillary lymph node tissue. Here the CDR3 reads CASSLRWTANCGYTF. CDR3 coding DNA: TGTGCCAGCAGTTTAAGGTGGACAGCGAACTGTGGCTACACCTTC.